Presented here are 22 T cell receptor beta chains from one specimen sequenced in a study of shared clonotypes between healthy human individuals. Naivety among CD8 cells was defined by CD45RO negativity and positive CCR7 selection, thereby excluding terminally differentiated effector memory CD45RA+ cells. The repertoire was sequenced with immunoSEQ multiplex PCR; TCRdb's copy has only in-frame clones and lacks some. This sample has about 820,000 clones; 80% to 95% occur once, and the top ten carry under 30%. Sequencing was carried out using naive CD8+ T cells sorted from blood. The receptor source for this set is a man aged 30 to 45 in good health.

The chain couples TRBV7-9 to TRBJ2-7, with D perhaps TRBD2 (5 bases). The CDR3 runs to 13 residues. V was pared by 3 bases and J by 6 bases, with 12 bases between. Germline CDR1 SEHNR, CDR2 FQNEAQ (reference sequence). The CDR3 DNA follows: TGTGCCAGCAGCTTTGGCCCGGGAATCGAGCAGTACTTC. Translation: CASSFGPGIEQYF.

This chain uses TRBV25-1 with TRBJ2-1, with D possibly matching TRBD2 (6 bases). This CDR3 comprises 16 residues. The germline CDR1 and CDR2 sequences are MGHDK and SYGVNS. Trimming cost V 2 bases and J 0 bases, with 11 bases left between them. CDR3 protein: CASSERGGSSYNEQFF. DNA of the CDR3: TGTGCCAGCAGTGAAAGAGGAGGGAGCTCCTACAATGAGCAGTTCTTC.

The DNA for the CDR3 is TGTGCCAGCAGTCCTATGCCCAGGGTCATGGGTGACAATGAGCAGTTCTTC. It specifies CASSPMPRVMGDNEQFF. The chain carries TRBV27 and TRBJ2-1; tentative D call: TRBD1 (5 bases). Germline V gene lookup returns CDR1 MNHEY and CDR2 SMNVEV (reference sequence). The length of the CDR3 is 17 residues. The V and J ends lost 5 bases and 5 bases respectively, with 22 bases between them.

The genes are TRBV28 and TRBJ1-5; D is possibly TRBD1 (5 bases). V shed 6 bases and J shed 6 bases, with 21 bases lying between them. CDR1 and CDR2 from the germline V gene are MDHEN and SYDVKM. The CDR3 totals 16 residues. CDR3 DNA: TGTGCCAGCAGACGGGCTTGGAGGGGTTCAGGTCAGCCCCAGCATTTT. It specifies CASRRAWRGSGQPQHF. The full variable domain, its missing parts supplied by reference TRBV28 and TRBJ1-5, is DVKVTQSSRYLVKRTGEKVFLECVQDMDHENMFWYRQDPGLGLRLIYFSYDVKMKEKGDIPEGYSVSREKKERFSLILESASTNQTSMYLCASRRAWRGSGQPQHFGDGTRLSIL.

The genes are TRBV10-3 and TRBJ1-2; a weak D match, TRBD1 (6 bases). Germline loops: CDR1 ENHRY, CDR2 SYGVKD. The length of the CDR3 is 13 residues. Trimming removed 10 bases at V and 4 bases at J, with 16 bases between. The CDR3 DNA is TGTGCCACACAGGGCGCCAGTCTCTATGGCTACACCTTC. Amino acids: CATQGASLYGYTF.

Comments on this clone: The junction differs from germline at one of its ends, possibly a read error. The chain joins TRBV6-1 to TRBJ2-5; D might be TRBD1 (5 bases). This CDR3 comprises 11 residues. Germline loops: CDR1 MNHNS, CDR2 SASEGT. The CDR3 region is CASSDGAEWDF. The CDR3 bases are TGTGCCAGCAGTGATGGGGCGGAGTGGGACTTC.

The chain joins TRBV5-5 to TRBJ1-2, with a possible D match to TRBD1 (5 bases). Germline CDR1 and CDR2: SGHKS and YYEKEE (reference sequence). V shed 0 bases and J shed 0 bases, with 9 bases lying between them. The CDR3 spans 15 residues. For the CDR3, the DNA is TGTGCCAGCAGCTTGGAGTGGGACGCTAACTATGGCTACACCTTC. Protein product: CASSLEWDANYGYTF.

This chain joins TRBV28 and TRBJ2-7, with TRBD1 matching over 8 bases. The germline gives CDR1 MDHEN, CDR2 SYDVKM. The CDR3 length is 14 residues. Unmatched junction bases numbered 9, after V lost 6 bases and J lost 5 bases. CDR3 in DNA: TGTGCCAGCAGGTCCCTAGACAGGGGCCACGAGCAGTACTTC. Translating gives CASRSLDRGHEQYF. Based on the CDR3 plus reference TRBV28 and TRBJ2-7, the full variable domain is DVKVTQSSRYLVKRTGEKVFLECVQDMDHENMFWYRQDPGLGLRLIYFSYDVKMKEKGDIPEGYSVSREKKERFSLILESASTNQTSMYLCASRSLDRGHEQYFGPGTRLTVT.

The gene calls are TRBV5-6 and TRBJ2-5; unclear D gene. The germline V and J ends were trimmed by 3 bases and 5 bases, with 5 bases remaining between them. Germline V gene sequence: CDR1 SGHDT, CDR2 YYEEEE. The CDR3 runs 11 residues. The CDR3: CASSSGETQYF. CDR3 DNA: TGTGCCAGCAGCTCCGGGGAGACCCAGTACTTC.

The V and J genes are TRBV6-5 and TRBJ1-1, with a possible D match to TRBD1 (5 bases). CDR1 is MNHEY, CDR2 SVGAGI, per germline. This CDR3 contains 13 residues. V was cut by 0 bases and J by 6 bases, with 8 bases left in between. The CDR3 loop is CASSYSQGAEAFF. CDR3 nucleotides: TGTGCCAGCAGTTACTCGCAGGGTGCTGAAGCTTTCTTT.

V is TRBV4-3 and J is TRBJ2-1; D might be TRBD2 (7 bases). In germline, CDR1 is LGHNA, CDR2 YSLEER. Trimming removed 5 bases at V and 6 bases at J, with 14 bases between. CDR3 length: 14 residues. The CDR3 sequence is CASSGEGGLNEQFF. In nucleotides, the CDR3 is TGCGCCAGCAGCGGGGAGGGGGGGCTCAATGAGCAGTTCTTC.

The rearrangement links TRBV4-1 to TRBJ1-3; D is undetermined. Germline values: CDR1 MGHRA, CDR2 YSYEKL. Trimming stripped 1 base from V and 1 base from J, with 11 bases between. This CDR3 region has 16 residues. CDR3 bases: TGCGCCAGCAGCCAAGCAAGCGAAGGATCTGGAAACACCATATATTTT. As protein: CASSQASEGSGNTIYF.

The chain combines TRBV27 with TRBJ1-2; TRBD1 agrees at 8 bases. Unmatched junction bases numbered 7, after V lost 2 bases and J lost 5 bases. This CDR3 spans 15 amino acids. CDR1 MNHEY and CDR2 SMNVEV come from the germline V gene (reference sequence). The CDR3 loop reads CASSLRAGGAYGYTF. CDR3 coding DNA: TGTGCCAGCAGTTTACGGGCAGGGGGCGCGTATGGCTACACCTTC.

This sequence joins TRBV19 and TRBJ1-1; a possible D gene is TRBD1 (6 bases). Trimming removed 6 bases from V and 2 bases from J, with 16 bases in between. The CDR3 covers 15 residues. Germline V CDR1 and CDR2: LNHDA, SQIVND (reference sequence). The CDR3 DNA sequence: TGTGCCAGTAGGGACAGATACTCAAAAAACACTGAAGCTTTCTTT. Translated: CASRDRYSKNTEAFF. The full variable domain, completed using reference TRBV19 and TRBJ1-1, is DGGITQSPKYLFRKEGQNVTLSCEQNLNHDAMYWYRQDPGQGLRLIYYSQIVNDFQKGDIAEGYSVSREKKESFPLTVTSAQKNPTAFYLCASRDRYSKNTEAFFGQGTRLTVV.

The chain employs TRBV28 and TRBJ2-6, with TRBD1 matching over 9 bases. The CDR3 is made up of 24 amino acids. The germline V gene encodes CDR1 MDHEN and CDR2 SYDVKM. V was clipped by 4 bases and J by 0 bases; unmatched bases: 25. The CDR3 coding sequence is TGTGCCAGCAGTTCCATTACCCCCTACACAGGGGGCCCTTCGGGCGTCTCTGGGGCCAACGTCCTGACTTTC. This sequence encodes CASSSITPYTGGPSGVSGANVLTF.

V is TRBV9 and J is TRBJ2-5; 10 bases are a match to TRBD1. The V gene's germline CDR1 is SGDLS and CDR2 YYNGEE. This CDR3 is built from 16 residues. V trimming: 4 bases; J trimming: 5 bases; junction bases outside the gene matches: 11. The CDR3 bases are TGTGCCAGCAGCAGCGAGGGGGGACAGGGGTATGAGACCCAGTACTTC. Translating gives CASSSEGGQGYETQYF.

This clone appeared a few times. V usage is TRBV6-4 and J usage is TRBJ2-5, with 7 nucleotides matching TRBD1. The CDR3 is 16 residues long. CDR1 and CDR2 from the germline V gene are MRHNA and SNTAGT. Trimming cost V 3 bases and J 2 bases; bases outside gene matches: 9. Here the CDR3 reads CASSEKGGQPQETQYF. The CDR3 DNA reads as TGTGCCAGCAGTGAAAAAGGGGGACAGCCTCAAGAGACCCAGTACTTC.

The CDR3 loop reads CASSGGTGGVTGELFF. The CDR3 DNA sequence: TGTGCCAGCAGCGGTGGGACGGGGGGCGTCACCGGGGAGCTGTTTTTT. V gene TRBV9 combines with J gene TRBJ2-2; D might be TRBD2 (7 bases). Per germline, CDR1 SGDLS and CDR2 YYNGEE. The CDR3 sequence is 16 residues long. Between the trimmed V and J ends, which lost 3 bases and 4 bases, there was a span of 16 bases.

The rearrangement links TRBV15 to TRBJ2-3; D gene uncertain. CDR1 and CDR2 from the germline V gene are LNHNV and YYDKDF (reference sequence). The CDR3 contains 14 residues. Trimming removed 2 bases at V and 2 bases at J, with 8 bases between. The CDR3 nucleotides read TGTGCCACCAGCAGACCTCAGATCACAGATACGCAGTATTTT. Translated: CATSRPQITDTQYF.

The CDR3 nucleotides are TGTGCCAGCAGCTCAACCCGTAGCGCGGGAGGGCCTCATGAGCAGTTCTTC. It specifies CASSSTRSAGGPHEQFF. This chain joins TRBV14 and TRBJ2-1; 9 positions match TRBD2. This CDR3 is built from 17 residues. The germline V gene encodes CDR1 SGHDN and CDR2 FVKESK. Germline trimming cut 5 bases from V and 8 bases from J; bases unmatched to any gene: 16.

The rearrangement joins TRBV28 to TRBJ2-5, with D tentatively TRBD2 (5 bases). The V end was cut by 2 bases, the J end by 14 bases, with 15 bases between. The CDR3 totals 12 residues. The germline V gene has CDR1 MDHEN and CDR2 SYDVKM. The CDR3 region is CASSLEDSRLYF. CDR3 in DNA: TGTGCCAGCAGTTTAGAGGACTCCCGCCTCTACTTC.

This clone was picked up one time. The same CDR3 also results from other DNA sequences found in this sample. The rearrangement links TRBV9 to TRBJ2-7; 8 nucleotides align to TRBD1. The CDR3 is 14 residues long. V was clipped by 4 bases and J by 0 bases; unmatched bases: 3. In germline, CDR1 is SGDLS, CDR2 YYNGEE. The CDR3 loop reads CASSPGQVSYEQYF. Here the CDR3 DNA reads TGTGCCAGCAGCCCGGGACAGGTCTCCTACGAGCAGTACTTC.